This paragraph covers one T cell receptor (beta chain) sequence. V lost 3 bases to trimming and J lost 4 bases, with 18 bases between them. This CDR3 comprises 16 residues. Germline values: CDR1 MDHEN, CDR2 SYDVKM. Original handling: Junction-only immunoSEQ sequences carried no quality scores, so filtering differed. The repertoire was sequenced with immunoSEQ multiplex PCR; TCRdb's copy has only in-frame clones and lacks some. From that table come the V and J calls and clone size; the DNA was used to work out D and trimming. This sample has 2.5 million or so clones; approximately 94% occur once, and the top ten carry over 0.12%. These data originate in a study of shared clonotypes between healthy human individuals.

The V and J genes are TRBV28 and TRBJ1-1; unclear D gene. Source material: naive CD4+ T cells sorted from blood. The subset denotes: CD45RA+ positively selected. This receptor was obtained from a young man in good health. CDR3 amino acids: CASSFSFGSRSTEAFF. The CDR3 bases are TGTGCCAGCAGTTTCTCTTTTGGGTCTAGGAGCACTGAAGCTTTCTTT.